The subject of this entry is one T cell receptor beta chain. CDR1 SGHDT and CDR2 YYEEEE come from the germline V gene. This CDR3 contains 17 residues. V was pared by 4 bases and J by 0 bases, with 5 bases of the junction left unmatched. This entry is derived from a study of blood T cell repertoires in COVID-19. Study overall: The study drew acute and convalescent COVID-19 samples from the United States, Italy and Spain.

The assay was immunoSEQ multiplex PCR, and TCRdb's table has in-frame clones only and misses some. The table has around 230,000 clones, about nine tenths seen once. This TCR was sampled from a woman aged 40 to 50 with acute COVID-19. The material sequenced was PBMCs or T cells enriched from blood (not recorded which). V is TRBV5-6 and J is TRBJ2-4; the match to TRBD2 covers 12 bases. CDR3 DNA: TGTGCCAGCAGCGACCTAGCGGGGGGGAAAGCCAAAAACATTCAGTACTTC. The encoded protein is CASSDLAGGKAKNIQYF.